This TCR beta chain appears in the sequencing data of a study of blood T cell repertoires in COVID-19 (TCRdb year 2020). Concerning the study at large: The collaborator samples originated in the United States, Italy and Spain and spanned the acute and convalescent phases of COVID-19. The repertoires were released in a freely available public database meant as a resource for research on the immune response to SARS-CoV-2. The sample metadata nearly always contained a de-identified subject ID, COVID-19 status, age in years and sex. Where available, HLA class I and class II types were obtained from metadata supplied by the sample provider rather than from assay-based typing. Samples were obtained from the ongoing ImmuneRACE study (first 160 participants) and from some 1,300 subjects provided by 6 global collaborators. The prospective study material was composed of cDNA or gDNA derived from T cells, B-cell-depleted T cells, or PBMCs. The dataset comprised deeply sampled blood TCRbeta repertoires from subjects exposed to, actively infected with, or recovered from COVID-19.

Measured from the cysteine to the phenylalanine, the CDR3 is 14 residues long. Of the read, only the CDR3 DNA is kept; its 42 bases are in frame from base 1. At the junction V is shortened by 4 bases and J by 7 bases; bases outside the gene matches: 8. CDR1 SQVTM and CDR2 ANQGSEA are derived from the germline V gene. About this clone: This receptor's antigen is unknown. No base quality values were provided; no much bigger clone lies one nucleotide off.

The immunoSEQ Assay, a bias-controlled multiplex PCR, was used to amplify TCRbeta CDR3 regions from genomic DNA. The study's processing was this. The number of nucleated cells in each sample was estimated by amplification of reference gene primers within the assay. To quantify the absolute abundance of each unique TCRbeta CDR3 rearrangement, sequence reads were collapsed and filtered. For each sample, productive Simpson clonality was calculated as the square root of Simpson's diversity index over productive rearrangements. What TCRdb holds here is the immuneACCESS table cut down to in-frame rearrangements. Part of the clones is not present; checked against another copy, under half of the missing clones reflect an unresolved V gene, and the others are unexplained. That table is the source of V, J and clone size, and D and trimming were worked out from the DNA. The sample profile shows approximately 210,000 clones; about 89% of them were found once. Under 5.5% of the sample lies in the top ten.

The collaborating institutions used their own protocols to collect whole blood in K2EDTA tubes. For TCRbeta analysis, collaborators shipped samples in one of three forms: frozen whole blood, isolated PBMCs, or DNA extracted from either of those sample types. General study outcomes and caveats: How much clinical and demographic metadata was included differed by source and by participant, and the metadata was provided uncurated.

This receptor was obtained from a middle-aged woman with acute or convalescent COVID-19. Sample: peripheral blood. Recombination connected TRBV29-1 to TRBJ2-1; 9 middle bases align to TRBD1. Here is the DNA: TGCAGCGTTGTACGCCGGACAGGGGAGAATGAGCAGTTCTTC. It codes for CSVVRRTGENEQFF.